The clone carrying this T cell receptor (beta chain) was seen a handful of times. This specimen belongs to a study of early T cells in non-severe SARS-CoV-2 infection. A single record per CDR3 protein comes from TCRdb applying MiXCR to the 5' RACE reads. The sample has about 76,000 distinct CDR3 sequences; 15% to 18% are singletons. The CDR3 spans 14 residues. Trimming cost V 3 bases and J 2 bases, with 11 bases left between them. Germline loops: CDR1 LGHDT, CDR2 YNNKEL (reference sequence). Sequencing used whole blood. The chain has TRBV3-1 and TRBJ2-7, with D possibly TRBD1 on 6 matching bases. The receptor's source is an adult who was a healthcare worker with PCR-confirmed SARS-CoV-2 infection or an uninfected control (not recorded which). CDR3 DNA sequence: TGTGCCAGCAGCCACTTAGGGGACACCTACGAGCAGTACTTC. This translates into CASSHLGDTYEQYF.